This paragraph reports one T cell receptor (beta chain). Its target is not known. This entry comes from a study of shared clonotypes between healthy human individuals. Study details: Researchers assigned three CD4 naive, three CD4 memory, two CD8 naive and one CD8 memory plate to each donor. Notes on the study in general: Shared across a few donors were around 5% of the naive CD4 clonotypes. Specimens sampled were limited to blood, with tissue repertoires likely differing.

Genomic DNA belonging to each subset was distributed in equal measure over several immunoSEQ plates. Repertoires were generated with immunoSEQ multiplex PCR, while TCRdb's copy carries only in-frame clones and drops some. Here the sample spans approximately 2,300,000 clones, roughly 90% being singletons. The CDR3 is 14 amino acids. Looked up from germline, CDR1 is SGHNT and CDR2 is YYREEE (reference sequence). The V and J ends lost 1 base and 4 bases respectively, with 9 bases between them. This chain uses TRBV5-4 with TRBJ1-3; D is undetermined. This receptor was identified in a man aged 18 to 29 in good health. Some clones in this sample may be carry-over from other donors' samples. What was sequenced was naive CD4+ T cells from PBMCs. The subset is: CD45RA+ positively selected. CDR3 sequence (DNA): TGTGCCAGCAGCTTGTGGTCTGGAGGAAACACCATATATTTT. It specifies CASSLWSGGNTIYF.